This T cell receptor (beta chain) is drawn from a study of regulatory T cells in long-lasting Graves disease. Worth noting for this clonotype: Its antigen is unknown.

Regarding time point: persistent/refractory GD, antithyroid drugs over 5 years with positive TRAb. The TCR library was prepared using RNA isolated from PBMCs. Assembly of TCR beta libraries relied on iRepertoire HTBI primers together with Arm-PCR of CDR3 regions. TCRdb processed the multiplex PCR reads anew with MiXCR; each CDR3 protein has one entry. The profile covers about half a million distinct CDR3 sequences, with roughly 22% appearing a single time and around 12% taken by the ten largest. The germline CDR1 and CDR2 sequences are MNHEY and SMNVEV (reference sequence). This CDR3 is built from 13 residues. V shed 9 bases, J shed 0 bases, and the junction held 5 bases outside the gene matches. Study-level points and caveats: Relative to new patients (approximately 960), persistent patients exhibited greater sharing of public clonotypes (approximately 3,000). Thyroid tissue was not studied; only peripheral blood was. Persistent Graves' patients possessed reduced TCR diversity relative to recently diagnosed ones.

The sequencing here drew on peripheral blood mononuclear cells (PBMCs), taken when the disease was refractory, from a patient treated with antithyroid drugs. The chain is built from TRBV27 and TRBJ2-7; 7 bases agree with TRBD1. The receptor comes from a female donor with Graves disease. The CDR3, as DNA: TGTGCCAGTTCTGGACAGGACTCCTACGAGCAGTACTTC. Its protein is CASSGQDSYEQYF.